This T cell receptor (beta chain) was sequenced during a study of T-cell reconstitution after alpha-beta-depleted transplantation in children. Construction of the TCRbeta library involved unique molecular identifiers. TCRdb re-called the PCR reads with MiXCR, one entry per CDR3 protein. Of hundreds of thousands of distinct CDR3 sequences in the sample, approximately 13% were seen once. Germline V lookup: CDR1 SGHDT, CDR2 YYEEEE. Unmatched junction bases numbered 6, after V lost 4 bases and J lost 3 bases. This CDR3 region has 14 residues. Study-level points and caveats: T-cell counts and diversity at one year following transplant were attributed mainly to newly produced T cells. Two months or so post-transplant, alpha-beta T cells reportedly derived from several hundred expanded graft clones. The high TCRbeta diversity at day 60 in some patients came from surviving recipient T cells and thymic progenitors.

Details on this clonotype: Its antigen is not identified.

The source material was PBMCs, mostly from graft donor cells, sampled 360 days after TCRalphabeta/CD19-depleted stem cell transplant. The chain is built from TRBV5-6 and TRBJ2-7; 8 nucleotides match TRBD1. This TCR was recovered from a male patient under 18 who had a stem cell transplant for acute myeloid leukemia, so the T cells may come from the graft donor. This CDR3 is CASSPNDRGYEQYF. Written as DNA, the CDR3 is TGTGCCAGCAGCCCCAATGACAGGGGCTACGAGCAGTACTTC.